These 30 T cell receptor beta chains came from one sample sequenced in a study of human versus mouse CDR3 diversity and MHC coevolution. Sequencing was performed with immunoSEQ multiplex PCR; in TCRdb, only in-frame clones are kept and a portion is missing. The data contain some 80,000 clones, around 92% of them singletons. The sequenced sample was naive CD4+ T cells from blood. Subset of the sample: CD45RO-negative CD62L-positive naive CD4 T cells. These receptor sequences come from a person aged 30 to 69 in good health.

The chain recombines TRBV19 with TRBJ1-6, with D unresolved. Germline V lookup: CDR1 LNHDA, CDR2 SQIVND (reference sequence). V was shortened by 7 bases and J by 5 bases, with 18 bases between the two germline ends. There are 16 residues in the CDR3. The CDR3 sequence: CASTTGGMANNSPLHF. The CDR3 bases are TGTGCCAGTACCACGGGAGGGATGGCCAATAATTCACCCCTCCACTTT.

This chain joins TRBV5-1 and TRBJ2-3; weak D call: TRBD1 (6 bases). The CDR3 consists of 13 residues. The germline V gene has CDR1 SGHRS and CDR2 YFSETQ. Trimming shortened V by 4 bases and J by 6 bases, and 12 bases separated the two germline ends. CDR3 amino acids: CASSPNRVDTQYF. DNA of the CDR3: TGCGCCAGCAGCCCCAACAGGGTCGATACGCAGTATTTT.

The chain employs TRBV19 and TRBJ2-7; 15 bases are shared with TRBD2. Losses at the gene ends were 6 bases for V and 4 bases for J; bases not matched to a gene: 7. Germline loops: CDR1 LNHDA, CDR2 SQIVND (reference sequence). The CDR3 consists of 16 residues. The CDR3 DNA reads TGTGCCAGTAGCCAGTCCGGACTAGCGGGAGGGTACGAGCAGTACTTC. Its translation is CASSQSGLAGGYEQYF.

This rearrangement joins TRBV6-6 to TRBJ2-5, with TRBD2 identical over 8 bases. J gave up 5 bases and V 8 bases, and 13 bases lay outside the gene matches. Germline CDR1 reads MNHNY; CDR2 reads SVGAGI (reference sequence). CDR3 size: 15 residues. CDR3 nucleotide sequence: TGTGCCAGCGGGGCTCCGGGACTAGGGGCCGAGACCCAGTACTTC. Its translation: CASGAPGLGAETQYF.

V gene TRBV10-3 combines with J gene TRBJ2-3, with a possible D match to TRBD2 (6 bases). The germline V gene has CDR1 ENHRY and CDR2 SYGVKD. V dropped 6 bases and J dropped 2 bases, with 9 bases sitting between them. This CDR3 has 13 residues. The CDR3 nucleotides are TGTGCCATCAGCGGGGGTTCCACAGATACGCAGTATTTT. Residues: CAISGGSTDTQYF.

This sequence joins TRBV19 and TRBJ2-7; 11 bases align to TRBD1. The CDR3 length is 19 residues. Germline V gives CDR1 LNHDA, CDR2 SQIVND (reference sequence). V lost 1 base, J lost 4 bases, and 15 bases stayed unmatched. DNA of the CDR3: TGTGCCAGTAGTATAGCAGGTTCAAGTCGGGACAGGGGGATTTACGAGCAGTACTTC. Translated, it gives CASSIAGSSRDRGIYEQYF.

The chain carries TRBV6-5 and TRBJ2-7, with D perhaps TRBD2 (5 bases). This CDR3 region has 10 residues. From germline, CDR1 is MNHEY and CDR2 SVGAGI. V lost 10 bases and J lost 6, with 10 bases in between. As DNA, the CDR3 is TGTGCCACCCGACGGGGCGAGCAGTACTTC. Amino acids: CATRRGEQYF.

The V and J genes are TRBV7-6 and TRBJ1-6; D remains unclear. Germline CDR1 reads SGHVS; CDR2 reads FNYEAQ. This CDR3 comprises 14 residues. The V gene lost 2 bases and the J gene lost 7 bases, with 9 bases spanning the gap. The CDR3 DNA reads TGTGCCAGCAGCTTAAACCAACAGAATTCACCCCTCCACTTT. This sequence encodes CASSLNQQNSPLHF.

The chain has TRBV19 and TRBJ1-6; D is unresolved. CDR1 and CDR2 (germline): LNHDA, SQIVND (reference sequence). This CDR3 has 14 amino acids. V lost 3 bases, J lost 7 bases, and 10 bases lay in between. CDR3 DNA: TGTGCCAGTAGTATGTCACCGGGAAATTCACCCCTCCACTTT. As protein: CASSMSPGNSPLHF. The whole variable domain, filled in from reference TRBV19 and TRBJ1-6, reads DGGITQSPKYLFRKEGQNVTLSCEQNLNHDAMYWYRQDPGQGLRLIYYSQIVNDFQKGDIAEGYSVSREKKESFPLTVTSAQKNPTAFYLCASSMSPGNSPLHFGNGTRLTVT.

About this clone: One end of the junction is discordant with germline, which a read error may explain. The V call is TRBV27, the J call TRBJ2-3; maybe TRBD2 (7 bases). Germline loops: CDR1 MNHEY, CDR2 SMNVEV (reference sequence). This CDR3 is built from 13 residues. The DNA of the CDR3 is TGTGCCAGCAACCCCAGCGGGAAGCAAACAGGGAATTTT. Amino acids: CASNPSGKQTGNF.

The rearrangement joins TRBV14 to TRBJ2-1, with 8 bases identical to TRBD1. This CDR3 spans 14 amino acids. CDR1 SGHDN and CDR2 FVKESK come from the germline V gene. The J segment lost 13 bases and the V segment lost 4 bases, leaving 12 bases of the junction unmatched. CDR3: CASSPPGQGVGQFF. CDR3 DNA: TGTGCCAGCAGCCCGCCCGGACAGGGTGTGGGACAGTTCTTC. The full variable domain, completed using reference TRBV14 and TRBJ2-1, is EAGVTQFPSHSVIEKGQTVTLRCDPISGHDNLYWYRRVMGKEIKFLLHFVKESKQDESGMPNNRFLAERTGGTYSTLKVQPAELEDSGVYFCASSPPGQGVGQFFGPGTRLTVL.

The rearrangement links TRBV18 to TRBJ1-2; weak D call: TRBD1 (5 bases). Germline CDR1 KGHSH, CDR2 LQKENI. The CDR3 has 14 residues. Trimming cost V 6 bases and J 4 bases, with 15 bases left between them. The CDR3 DNA follows: TGTGCCAGCTCGCCCGATGGGCAGGGCTATGGCTACACCTTC. Protein sequence: CASSPDGQGYGYTF.

The chain recombines TRBV19 with TRBJ2-5; 7 bases are shared with TRBD1. V lost 6 bases to trimming and J lost 3 bases; unmatched junction nucleotides: 4. The germline CDR1 and CDR2 sequences are LNHDA and SQIVND (reference sequence). The CDR3 has 13 amino acids. The CDR3 DNA is TGTGCCAGTAGAACCGGGACAGAAGAGACCCAGTACTTC. Its protein is CASRTGTEETQYF.

The V call is TRBV7-9, the J call TRBJ2-1; 14 bases fit TRBD2. The CDR3 has 17 amino acids. J was trimmed by 8 bases and V by 5 bases; bases with no gene match: 11. CDR1 and CDR2 (germline): SEHNR, FQNEAQ (reference sequence). The DNA for the CDR3 is TGTGCCAGCAGCCCCCGGGGAGGACTAGCGGGAGGTTATGAGCAGTTCTTC. Its protein product is CASSPRGGLAGGYEQFF. Full variable domain (remainder filled in from reference TRBV7-9 and TRBJ2-1): DTGVSQNPRHKITKRGQNVTFRCDPISEHNRLYWYRQTLGQGPEFLTYFQNEAQLEKSRLLSDRFSAERPKGSFSTLEIQRTEQGDSAMYLCASSPRGGLAGGYEQFFGPGTRLTVL.

The chain links TRBV2 to TRBJ2-7, with D tentatively TRBD1 (5 bases). Trimming took 2 bases from V and 3 from J, leaving 14 bases between them. The length of the CDR3 is 15 residues. Germline V lookup: CDR1 SNHLY, CDR2 FYNNEI. CDR3 amino acids: CASSERQPKYYEQYF. In DNA form, the CDR3 reads TGTGCCAGCAGTGAACGACAGCCAAAATACTACGAGCAGTACTTC.

This chain joins TRBV30 and TRBJ1-4; D unclear. The V gene lost 3 bases and the J gene lost 0 bases, with 11 bases spanning the gap. CDR1 and CDR2 (germline): GTSNPN, SVGIG (reference sequence). The length of the CDR3 is 15 residues. The CDR3 DNA reads as TGTGCCTGGAGACGTAAACAAGCAACTAATGAAAAACTGTTTTTT. It encodes CAWRRKQATNEKLFF.

CDR3 amino acids: CASSSGVGNTIYF. For the CDR3, the DNA is TGTGCCAGCTCATCAGGGGTCGGAAACACCATATATTTT. This chain connects TRBV18 to TRBJ1-3; a weak D match, TRBD1 (6 bases). This CDR3 contains 13 residues. Germline V gene lookup returns CDR1 KGHSH and CDR2 LQKENI. V was cut by 5 bases and J by 4 bases, with 9 bases left in between.

The gene calls are TRBV6-1 and TRBJ2-3; weak D call: TRBD2 (6 bases). The CDR3 consists of 16 residues. Trimming removed 1 base from V and 0 bases from J, with 11 bases in between. The germline gives CDR1 MNHNS, CDR2 SASEGT. The CDR3 coding sequence is TGTGCCAGCAGTGAAGTAGGTAGCGGCAGCACAGATACGCAGTATTTT. It specifies CASSEVGSGSTDTQYF.

The rearrangement joins TRBV4-2 to TRBJ1-2, with 9 nucleotides matching TRBD1. This CDR3 contains 16 residues. Germline V gene data show CDR1 as LGHNA and CDR2 as YNFKEQ. J gave up 7 bases and V 4 bases, and 13 bases lay outside the gene matches. For the CDR3, the DNA is TGTGCCAGCAGCCTCCGAATGGGGACAGGGCTGTCTGGCTACACCTTC. Protein product: CASSLRMGTGLSGYTF.

This chain joins TRBV30 and TRBJ1-2, with TRBD1 as a possible D gene (5 bases). Germline CDR1 and CDR2: GTSNPN and SVGIG (reference sequence). The CDR3 is 14 residues long. Trimming left V 2 bases short and J 4 bases short, with 14 bases between. CDR3 nucleotides: TGTGCCTGGAGTACCCCAGGGATAGGCTATGGCTACACCTTC. Translating gives CAWSTPGIGYGYTF.

V usage is TRBV5-4 and J usage is TRBJ2-4; TRBD1 is a possible D gene (5 bases). V lost 4 bases, J lost 5 bases, and 13 bases lay in between. Germline-derived CDR1 and CDR2 are SGHNT and YYREEE (reference sequence). The CDR3 runs to 14 residues. The CDR3 protein is CASSPPGSENIQYF. The CDR3 DNA is TGTGCCAGCAGCCCCCCAGGGTCGGAAAACATTCAGTACTTC. The full variable domain, in which reference TRBV5-4 and TRBJ2-4 provide the parts outside the CDR3, is ETGVTQSPTHLIKTRGQQVTLRCSSQSGHNTVSWYQQALGQGPQFIFQYYREEENGRGNFPPRFSGLQFPNYSSELNVNALELDDSALYLCASSPPGSENIQYFGAGTRLSVL.

The chain has TRBV14 and TRBJ1-2; no definite D call. The germline gives CDR1 SGHDN, CDR2 FVKESK. This CDR3 contains 17 residues. V lost 0 bases and J 0 bases, leaving 14 bases between the germline ends. In nucleotides, the CDR3 is TGTGCCAGCAGCCAAGACGTTGGTGTCGGAGCTAACTATGGCTACACCTTC. Protein product: CASSQDVGVGANYGYTF.

This clone was counted between two and nine times. This sequence joins TRBV25-1 and TRBJ1-2, with 7 bases that match TRBD1. This CDR3 region has 14 residues. Germline V lookup: CDR1 MGHDK, CDR2 SYGVNS. V lost 3 bases and J lost 3; bases outside the gene matches: 4. CDR3 loop: CASSEFDRDYGYTF. The CDR3 DNA is TGTGCCAGCAGTGAGTTCGACAGGGACTATGGCTACACCTTC.

The V gene is TRBV30, the J gene TRBJ2-5; 7 bases align to TRBD2. The better agreement between TRBJ2-7 and the DNA end casts doubt on the J call. Germline CDR1 reads GTSNPN; CDR2 reads SVGIG (reference sequence). The CDR3 loop spans 13 amino acids. CDR3 in DNA: TGTGCCTGGAGTCCTGGGGGGGGCTACGAGCAGTACTTC. This sequence encodes CAWSPGGGYEQYF.

V and J are TRBV10-3 and TRBJ1-6; the D gene is possibly TRBD1 (6 bases). CDR3 size: 15 residues. V was trimmed by 0 bases and J by 7 bases, leaving 10 bases between them. From germline, CDR1 is ENHRY and CDR2 SYGVKD. This CDR3 is CAISESGGRNSPLHF. The CDR3 nucleotides are TGTGCCATCAGTGAGTCTGGGGGCCGGAATTCACCCCTCCACTTT.

The chain combines TRBV10-1 with TRBJ2-3, with D perhaps TRBD1 (5 bases). The CDR3 length is 13 residues. The V and J ends lost 5 bases and 8 bases respectively, with 14 bases between them. The germline CDR1 and CDR2 sequences are WNHNN and SYGVQD (reference sequence). CDR3 sequence reads: CASSPTGRVTQYF. The CDR3 DNA is TGCGCCAGCAGTCCTACAGGTCGAGTTACGCAGTATTTT.

V gene TRBV5-4 combines with J gene TRBJ2-3; 10 nucleotides agree with TRBD2. V gave up 4 bases and J gave up 0 bases; unmatched junction bases: 8. The CDR3 loop spans 17 amino acids. Germline lookup yields CDR1 SGHNT and CDR2 YYREEE (reference sequence). The CDR3 DNA follows: TGTGCCAGCAGCCCAACAGCGGGAGGGCTCAGCACAGATACGCAGTATTTT. The encoded protein is CASSPTAGGLSTDTQYF.

V and J are TRBV30 and TRBJ1-2; unclear D gene. Trimming took 1 base from V and 0 from J, leaving 27 bases between them. The germline V gene has CDR1 GTSNPN and CDR2 SVGIG (reference sequence). The CDR3 loop spans 20 amino acids. In DNA form, the CDR3 reads TGTGCCTGGAGTGGAACGAGAGCCTCGACTCCGACGAAAGCTAACTATGGCTACACCTTC. Its protein product is CAWSGTRASTPTKANYGYTF.

The chain recombines TRBV11-2 with TRBJ2-5, with TRBD1 matching over 11 bases. The assigned J gene may be wrong: the sequence end matches TRBJ2-7 better. Looked up from germline, CDR1 is SGHAT and CDR2 is FQNNGV. The CDR3 totals 14 residues. The CDR3 bases are TGTGCCAGCAGCTGGAGGACAGGGGGCCACGAGCAGTACTTC. Its protein product is CASSWRTGGHEQYF.

The CDR3 DNA reads TGTGCCAGCAGCCGACGGGACAGGGAGTACAATGAGCAGTTCTTC. It translates to CASSRRDREYNEQFF. J is TRBJ2-1 and V is TRBV5-4; TRBD1 matches 9 bases. Germline CDR1 reads SGHNT; CDR2 reads YYREEE (reference sequence). V shed 4 bases and J 4 bases; nucleotides not matched to a gene: 6. The CDR3 consists of 15 residues.